A selection of T cell receptor beta chains follows, all from one sample in a study of PD-1 blockade in classical Hodgkin lymphoma. Data came from immunoSEQ multiplex PCR; TCRdb stores just in-frame clones and leaves some out. The repertoire has around 10,000 clones, about 80% of them found once; the top ten carry around 25%. The sequences come from peripheral blood mononuclear cells (PBMCs), collected at baseline. These receptors came from a human donor with classical Hodgkin lymphoma. Each CDR3 is given with its conserved first and last residue. The D gene is left open where the match is weak.

TRBV7-9	TRBJ2-7	-	CASSQGKDSSYEQYF
TRBV28	TRBJ2-7	TRBD2	CASSPVRSSGSSHEQYF
TRBV6-1	TRBJ1-1	-	CASSWGRNTEAFF
TRBV28	TRBJ2-3	TRBD1	CASSRGQPTDTQYF
TRBV11-2	TRBJ1-4	-	CASSLGWNEKLFF
TRBV7-9	TRBJ2-2	TRBD1	CAISIDRGMTGELFF
TRBV7-9	TRBJ2-7	TRBD2	CASSLMASGLVYEQYF
TRBV6-6	TRBJ2-1	-	CASSPELGVYNEQFF
TRBV5-1	TRBJ1-2	TRBD1	CASSLLGQGNYGYTF
TRBV15	TRBJ2-5	-	CATGHGDSRGTQYF
TRBV5-6	TRBJ1-1	TRBD1	CASSLGTGGTNTEAFF
TRBV18	TRBJ1-2	-	CASSLGENYGYTF
TRBV9	TRBJ1-2	TRBD1	CASSRNRGLDYGYTF
TRBV10-3	TRBJ2-7	TRBD2	CAISPAGANYEQYF
TRBV10-3	TRBJ2-7	-	CAISESATEQYF
TRBV27	TRBJ1-2	-	CASSFITAGGYTF
TRBV28	TRBJ1-1	-	CASSLPNTEAFF
TRBV5-4	TRBJ2-2	TRBD2	CASSLVAGGEDGELFF
TRBV5-1	TRBJ2-5	-	CASSLGLAWETQYF
TRBV18	TRBJ2-5	-	CASSPTGPSQETQYF
TRBV11-2	TRBJ2-7	TRBD2	CASSLEASGSYEQYF
TRBV15	TRBJ2-5	TRBD2	CATSRASGNQETQYF
TRBV12-5	TRBJ2-1	TRBD2	CASGGLAGVYEQFF
TRBV18	TRBJ2-1	-	CASSPGQGINEQFF
TRBV14	TRBJ2-1	-	CASSQVTDNEQFF
TRBV28	TRBJ2-7	-	CATAGVSYEQYF
TRBV30	TRBJ2-3	-	CACPSGGIGNTQYF
TRBV15	TRBJ2-7	-	CATSAGYGGFEQYF
TRBV2	TRBJ2-7	-	CASREGGRGYEQYF
TRBV30	TRBJ2-7	TRBD1	CAWGDRVSYEQYF
TRBV9	TRBJ2-2	-	CASSPSGAGGELFF
TRBV28	TRBJ1-1	-	CASRQDSEAFF
TRBV10-3	TRBJ2-1	TRBD2	CAIREAGVYNEQFF
TRBV2	TRBJ2-5	-	CASSGTVQETQYF
TRBV2	TRBJ2-4	-	CASSEFGGTEPVNIQYF
TRBV29-1	TRBJ2-7	TRBD2	CSVEEREFNEQYF
TRBV6-1	TRBJ2-7	TRBD2	CASNVGGEQYF
TRBV12-5	TRBJ1-2	-	CASGLVKGHGYTF
TRBV2	TRBJ2-3	-	CASSAGAPDTQYF
TRBV19	TRBJ1-1	-	CASSAELSTEAFF
TRBV5-1	TRBJ1-1	-	CASSLRVNTEAFF
TRBV5-6	TRBJ2-5	-	CASSLYPAETGETQYF
TRBV28	TRBJ2-2	TRBD2	CASSPSGANTGELFF
TRBV5-1	TRBJ2-5	TRBD2	CASKAGVVAQETQYF
TRBV6-5	TRBJ2-7	TRBD2	CASRRGLERDEQYF
TRBV15	TRBJ2-7	TRBD2	CATSALAGHFYEQYF
TRBV28	TRBJ2-1	TRBD2	CASQTTTLAGGYEQFF
TRBV18	TRBJ1-1	-	CASSTASTTEAFF
TRBV4-2	TRBJ2-7	TRBD2	CASSHLGTSGSVEQYF
TRBV7-8	TRBJ2-1	-	CASSLGTEQFF
TRBV19	TRBJ2-1	TRBD2	CASSMASGSNEQFF
TRBV29-1	TRBJ1-1	-	CSVEGTAMNTEAFF
TRBV19	TRBJ1-5	TRBD1	CASSIYRTGLNRGNQPQHF
TRBV10-3	TRBJ1-2	TRBD1	CAIRPPDRGEGYTF
TRBV19	TRBJ2-1	TRBD2	CASTLESGRVNEQFF